This T cell receptor (beta chain) was found in a study of T cell responses to AZD1222 COVID-19 vaccine (dated by TCRdb to the early 2020s). About the study as a whole: TCR sequencing covered roughly 230 trial participants: 200 to 220 given two doses of AZD1222 and about 26 given two doses of MenACWY control vaccine. Trial participants were enrolled by age into 18-55, 56-69 and 70-plus year subgroups, with 148, 28 and 57 TCR-sequenced participants respectively. Here is what the overall study found, with its caveats: A significant rise in spike-specific TCR breadth and depth was observed after two AZD1222 doses relative to day 0 and relative to MenACWY recipients. Conclusions about previously exposed vaccinees are limited, since just six AZD1222 recipients were seropositive for SARS-CoV-2 at baseline. Participants were mostly white British and included more females than males, and it was suggested by the authors that clonal diversity may have been underestimated. Epitopes outside the regions mutated in the B.1.351 and B.1.1.7 variants were reportedly recognized by nearly half of the unique spike-specific TCRs. No day 14 peak-response samples were available, so repertoires were characterized only after the peak T cell response. In the small 56-69-year group, the increase in depth fell short of significance, most likely because of low power. The whole spike protein was spanned by vaccine-associated CD4 TCRs, and dominant responses were seen in regions 160-218 and 743-854.

The CDR3 regions of human TCRbeta chains were subjected to immunosequencing. For the original study's pipeline: TCRs in the repertoires were matched against a reference library of SARS-CoV-2-specific TCRs that had been generated with the MIRA antigen-specificity platform. Breadth was defined as the fraction of unique TCRs that were SARS-CoV-2-associated, and depth was defined as the fraction of total T cells that were SARS-CoV-2-associated. Using the MIRA data, each spike-specific TCR was assigned both to the spike region to which the TCR was reactive and to a CD4 or CD8 class. Log10-transformed breadth and depth values were compared by one-way ANOVA with Sidak's multiple comparisons tests. Drawn from immuneACCESS, this table holds only the in-frame rearrangements with V and J called that TCRdb kept. Clones are partly lost; checked studies trace under half to an unresolved V gene and leave the rest unexplained. V, J and clone size reflect that table, while D and trimming were determined from the DNA. Within this sample are 140,000 to 150,000 clones, with 86% of them counted one time only. The ten largest clones capture 5.1% of the sample.

Reading the label with the study, this specimen's time point is: about 28 days (+/-7) after the second vaccine dose. AZD1222 recipients whose second dose came at about 4 weeks and those whose second dose came at about 12 weeks were combined into one group, since spike-specific TCR depth and breadth did not differ between the two schedules. Vaccinee samples came from UK trials COV001 and COV002, including a single-blind randomized controlled phase 2/3 trial of AZD1222 (ChAdOx1 nCoV-19) in healthy adults. Trial participant PBMC samples were collected at day 0 and day 28 after the second dose for TCRbeta chain sequencing. The table lists this clone with a count of one. Its specific antigen is unknown. Nothing much larger sits one base from this clone, and base qualities are not available. The CDR3 measures 16 amino acids from cysteine to phenylalanine. Of all the DNA, just the CDR3 is kept, 48 bases in frame from base 1. Per the germline V gene, SGDLS is the CDR1 and YYNGEE is the CDR2. V is trimmed back by 3 bases and J by 3 bases, and the junction contains 2 bases that no gene match accounts for.

The receptor was derived from an adult who received the AZD1222 COVID-19 vaccine. The rearranged segments are TRBV9 and TRBJ2-1; the central 14 bases match TRBD2. The sample consisted of peripheral blood, taken 28 days after the second AZD1222 dose. The nucleotide sequence is given as TGTGCCAGCAGCGGTGGACTAGCGGGGGGCTACAATGAGCAGTTCTTC. It translates as CASSGGLAGGYNEQFF.